The 3 T cell receptor beta chains presented below share a single source sample, sequenced in a study of blood T cell repertoires in COVID-19 (dated by TCRdb to the early 2020s). The library was generated by the immunoSEQ multiplex PCR assay. TCRdb re-hosts the immuneACCESS table, in-frame sequences only. Its copies lack some clones; in the studies checked, an unresolved V gene accounts for under half of them, and the cause for the rest is not known. The sample includes about 360,000 clones, with approximately 86% observed a single time. The top ten constitute just over 7% of the sample. The sample taken for sequencing was peripheral blood. These receptors all stem from an older woman with COVID-19, enrolled during active disease.

The V gene is TRBV7-2, the J gene TRBJ1-2, with 9 bases fitting TRBD1. The CDR3 is 15 amino acids. V lost 4 bases and J lost 7; bases outside the gene matches: 10. In germline, CDR1 is SGHTA, CDR2 FQGNSA. The CDR3 loop reads CASSSSGTGMGGYTF. CDR3 DNA: TGTGCCAGCAGCTCCTCCGGGACAGGGATGGGTGGCTACACCTTC.

The gene calls are TRBV3-1 (or the pseudogene TRBV3-2) and TRBJ2-2; TRBD2 matches at 11 bases. The CDR3 length is 17 residues. Per the germline V gene, CDR1 is LGHDT and CDR2 is YNNKEL (reference sequence). V trimming: 0 bases; J trimming: 4 bases; junction bases outside the gene matches: 4. The CDR3 loop is CASSQELAGASTGELFF. CDR3 nucleotides: TGTGCCAGCAGCCAAGAACTAGCGGGGGCGTCCACCGGGGAGCTGTTTTTT.

The chain is built from TRBV5-6 and TRBJ2-1; no definite D call. Germline CDR1 is SGHDT and CDR2 is YYEEEE. The CDR3 runs 14 residues. V lost 0 bases and J lost 6, with 10 bases in between. The CDR3 sequence: CASSLEGSFNEQFF. In DNA form, the CDR3 reads TGTGCCAGCAGCTTGGAAGGTAGCTTCAATGAGCAGTTCTTC.